These 18 T cell receptor beta chains were sequenced from one sample in a study of PD-1 blockade in classical Hodgkin lymphoma. Only in-frame clones appear in the TCRdb table, and some are missing; sequencing was by immunoSEQ multiplex PCR. Here the sample spans 46,000 or so clones, roughly 73% being singletons. Relapse was seen in all patients after autologous stem cell transplantation, and brentuximab vedotin exposure was variable. Sequenced material: peripheral blood mononuclear cells (PBMCs), taken at baseline. The receptors derive from a human donor with classical Hodgkin lymphoma.

This chain uses TRBV2 with TRBJ1-5, with a tentative D call TRBD1 (5 bases). The CDR3 totals 15 residues. V gave up 1 base and J gave up 2 bases, with 9 bases separating them. Germline V lookup: CDR1 SNHLY, CDR2 FYNNEI. The CDR3 here is CASSEESGGNQPQHF. The CDR3 nucleotides are TGTGCCAGCAGTGAAGAGTCGGGGGGCAATCAGCCCCAGCATTTT.

This clone was seen a single time. The V and J genes are TRBV14 and TRBJ1-2, with 9 bases lining up with TRBD1. The ends lost 4 bases at V and 4 bases at J; junction bases unmatched: 7. Germline V CDR1 and CDR2: SGHDN, FVKESK. This CDR3 has 15 amino acids. This chain's CDR3 is CASSRAGQGFYGYTF. The DNA for the CDR3 is TGTGCCAGCAGCCGCGCGGGACAGGGATTCTATGGCTACACCTTC.

The rearrangement uses TRBV10-1 and TRBJ2-3, with TRBD1 identical over 12 bases. Germline CDR1 is WNHNN and CDR2 is SYGVQD (reference sequence). CDR3 length equals 16 residues. V lost 5 bases and J lost 4; bases outside the gene matches: 7. The CDR3 DNA reads as TGCGCCAGCAGTCTTATCGGGACAGGGGGCGCAGATACGCAGTATTTT. Translating gives CASSLIGTGGADTQYF.

This chain joins TRBV9 and TRBJ2-1, with TRBD2 matching over 7 bases. CDR1 SGDLS and CDR2 YYNGEE come from the germline V gene. With V trimmed by 0 bases and J by 7 bases, 7 bases remained unmatched. This CDR3 has 15 amino acids. CDR3 protein: CASSVGGRAENEQFF. The CDR3 bases are TGTGCCAGCAGCGTAGGTGGGAGGGCTGAGAATGAGCAGTTCTTC.

The V call is TRBV6-6, the J call TRBJ2-3, with D tentatively TRBD1 (6 bases). Per the germline V gene, CDR1 is MNHNY and CDR2 is SVGAGI (reference sequence). V shed 8 bases and J shed 1 base, with 16 bases lying between them. The CDR3 is 15 residues long. CDR3 coding DNA: TGTGCCAGCCGCCCGGTGGACAGTCGCACAGATACGCAGTATTTT. The encoded protein is CASRPVDSRTDTQYF.

The rearrangement links TRBV4-2 to TRBJ2-3, with D perhaps matching TRBD2 (5 bases). V gave up 3 bases and J gave up 2 bases, with 15 bases separating them. The CDR3 is made up of 16 amino acids. CDR1 is LGHNA and CDR2 is YNFKEQ in the germline V gene. The CDR3 reads CASSQAIGLLTDTQYF. The CDR3 bases are TGTGCCAGCAGCCAGGCGATCGGACTGCTCACAGATACGCAGTATTTT.

The J gene is TRBJ2-7, the V gene TRBV29-1; 10 bases agree with TRBD1. J gave up 5 bases and V 4 bases, and 2 bases lay outside the gene matches. The CDR3 covers 12 residues. Germline CDR1 is SQVTM and CDR2 is ANQGSEA. In DNA form, the CDR3 reads TGCAGCGTTGCCGGGACAGGGGACGAGCAGTACTTC. It specifies CSVAGTGDEQYF.

V and J are TRBV28 and TRBJ1-2; D might be TRBD1 (5 bases). Germline V gene data show CDR1 as MDHEN and CDR2 as SYDVKM. The CDR3 spans 12 residues. V lost 3 bases and J 8 bases, leaving 10 bases between the germline ends. The DNA for the CDR3 is TGTGCCAGCAGTTTCCAGGGTCGCGGCTACACCTTC. It encodes CASSFQGRGYTF.

This chain joins TRBV4-2 and TRBJ1-6; D remains ambiguous. This CDR3 region has 12 residues. V gave up 2 bases and J gave up 4 bases, with 0 bases separating them. Per germline, CDR1 LGHNA and CDR2 YNFKEQ. The CDR3 loop is CASSQYNSPLHF. The CDR3 coding sequence is TGTGCCAGCAGCCAATATAATTCACCCCTCCACTTT.

The chain recombines TRBV5-5 with TRBJ2-5, with D tentatively TRBD2 (5 bases). V was shortened by 3 bases and J by 2 bases, with 11 bases between the two germline ends. This CDR3 has 14 residues. In germline, CDR1 is SGHKS, CDR2 YYEKEE (reference sequence). CDR3 in DNA: TGTGCCAGCAGCTCGGGGTCGACACAAGAGACCCAGTACTTC. Amino acids: CASSSGSTQETQYF. Complete variable domain (other parts from reference TRBV5-5 and TRBJ2-5): DAGVTQSPTHLIKTRGQQVTLRCSPISGHKSVSWYQQVLGQGPQFIFQYYEKEERGRGNFPDRFSARQFPNYSSELNVNALLLGDSALYLCASSSGSTQETQYFGPGTRLLVL.

This clone was observed a single time. The chain links TRBV30 to TRBJ2-1; 15 bases align to TRBD2. Trimming removed 4 bases from V and 7 bases from J; junction bases left unmatched: 5. There are 15 residues in the CDR3. The V gene's germline CDR1 is GTSNPN and CDR2 SVGIG (reference sequence). In DNA, the CDR3 is TGTGCCTGGATTTTTGGGACTAGCGGGAGGAATGAGCAGTTCTTC. Residues: CAWIFGTSGRNEQFF.

The chain carries TRBV30 and TRBJ1-1; maybe TRBD1 (6 bases). Trimming removed 3 bases at V and 5 bases at J, with 10 bases between. Per germline, CDR1 GTSNPN and CDR2 SVGIG (reference sequence). This CDR3 region has 12 residues. CDR3 coding DNA: TGTGCCTGGAGCCGGGGGCTAACTGAAGCTTTCTTT. Its protein product is CAWSRGLTEAFF.

V usage is TRBV28 and J usage is TRBJ1-1; 8 positions agree with TRBD1. The J segment lost 4 bases and the V segment lost 5 bases, leaving 0 bases of the junction unmatched. Germline V gene data show CDR1 as MDHEN and CDR2 as SYDVKM. The CDR3 contains 12 residues. CDR3 region: CASSTGGTEAFF. CDR3 DNA: TGTGCCAGCAGTACAGGGGGCACTGAAGCTTTCTTT.

This clone was observed a single time. The chain couples TRBV6-5 to TRBJ1-1; D not certain. The CDR3 is made up of 13 amino acids. The V gene's germline CDR1 is MNHEY and CDR2 SVGAGI. Between the trimmed V and J ends, which lost 0 bases and 1 base, there was a span of 3 bases. CDR3 DNA sequence: TGTGCCAGCAGTTACTCCCAGAACACTGAAGCTTTCTTT. The encoded protein is CASSYSQNTEAFF.

This CDR3 reads CASSAETGKNEKLFF. Written as DNA, the CDR3 is TGTGCCAGCAGCGCCGAGACAGGAAAGAATGAAAAACTGTTTTTT. The chain joins TRBV9 to TRBJ1-4; possibly TRBD1 for D (6 bases). Deletions cut 3 bases from V and 5 bases from J, with 14 bases between. This CDR3 spans 15 amino acids. From germline, CDR1 is SGDLS and CDR2 YYNGEE.

This clone was observed a few times. This chain links TRBV5-1 with TRBJ2-1; 9 bases align to TRBD2. V trimming: 3 bases; J trimming: 6 bases; junction bases outside the gene matches: 10. The CDR3 has 16 residues. Germline lookup yields CDR1 SGHRS and CDR2 YFSETQ. Written as DNA, the CDR3 is TGCGCCAGCAGCTCATGGACTAGCGTAGCGGGCAATGAGCAGTTCTTC. Protein sequence: CASSSWTSVAGNEQFF.

This sequence joins TRBV30 and TRBJ1-1; D unresolved. This CDR3 has 14 amino acids. Trimming pared 2 bases from V and 1 base from J, leaving 11 bases between. In germline, CDR1 is GTSNPN, CDR2 SVGIG (reference sequence). CDR3 sequence: CAWSTGLSNTEAFF. The CDR3 region has the DNA TGTGCCTGGAGTACTGGGCTTTCGAACACTGAAGCTTTCTTT.

This clone has just a few counts. V gene TRBV30 combines with J gene TRBJ1-1; D not certain. The length of the CDR3 is 13 residues. V shed 3 bases and J shed 1 base, with 9 bases lying between them. CDR1 and CDR2 (germline): GTSNPN, SVGIG (reference sequence). The CDR3 coding sequence is TGTGCCTGGAGCGAGGGTGGGAACACTGAAGCTTTCTTT. It is translated as CAWSEGGNTEAFF. The full variable domain, completed using reference TRBV30 and TRBJ1-1, is SQTIHQWPATLVQPVGSPLSLECTVEGTSNPNLYWYRQAAGRGLQLLFYSVGIGQISSEVPQNLSASRPQDRQFILSSKKLLLSDSGFYLCAWSEGGNTEAFFGQGTRLTVV.